The entry below describes one TCR beta chain. Its antigen is unidentified. This specimen belongs to a study of cytomegalovirus exposure and HLA in healthy donors. V gave up 0 bases and J gave up 4 bases, with 4 bases separating them. Germline assignment: CDR1 ENHRY and CDR2 SYGVKD. The CDR3 runs 13 residues. General study findings and limits: Accurate prediction of most subjects' HLA-A and HLA-B alleles from TCR beta sequences was reported.

In the PCR, 60 Vbeta and 13 Jbeta primers were used. Sequencing was performed with immunoSEQ multiplex PCR; in TCRdb, only in-frame clones are kept and a portion is missing. The profile shows more than 120,000 clones, around 86% of them singletons. The receptor was isolated from a woman aged 30 to 39 in good health and CMV-seronegative. The chain joins TRBV10-3 to TRBJ1-5, with D uncertain. Sequencing was performed on PBMCs. The CDR3 spells CAISESGNQPQHF. CDR3 DNA: TGTGCCATCAGTGAGTCCGGGAATCAGCCCCAGCATTTT.